The subject of this entry is one TCR beta chain. Its antigen is still unknown. This sample was taken from a study of cytomegalovirus exposure and HLA in healthy donors. Turning to the study itself: An early release of data contained 70 million to 95 million unique TCRs, which came from HLA-typed donors. Study-level results: Judged likely to be a sequencing artifact was a cluster of highly shared sequence variants. Common viral pathogens seemed to be connected with several of the most significant clusters, according to a later analysis. TCR sequences were mostly rare, though some public TCRs occurred in many donors.

Germline-derived CDR1 and CDR2 are MNHNS and SASEGT. V was pared by 0 bases and J by 0 bases, with 9 bases between. The CDR3 has 15 residues. The PCR contained 60 Vbeta and 13 Jbeta primers. Only in-frame clones appear in the TCRdb table, and some are missing; sequencing was by immunoSEQ multiplex PCR. This table holds around 140,000 clones, around four fifths found once. The sequenced sample consisted of PBMCs. The source of this sequence is a man aged 25 to 40 in good health and CMV-seropositive. The V gene is TRBV6-1, the J gene TRBJ2-7; possibly TRBD2 for D (6 bases). The CDR3: CASSEAPGSSYEQYF. The CDR3 DNA is TGTGCCAGCAGTGAAGCGCCCGGGAGCTCCTACGAGCAGTACTTC.